These 26 T cell receptor beta chains originate from one sample sequenced in a study of technical replicates of blood from a handful of donors (dated by TCRdb to the late 2010s). Receptor libraries were prepared by the immunoSEQ multiplex PCR assay. This is the immuneACCESS table as TCRdb keeps it, with only in-frame sequences that have V and J called. A part of the clones is gone; compared with another copy, unresolved V genes explain less than half, and the rest is unexplained. The sample table lists nearly 80,000 clones, 92% of them with a count of one. Roughly 0.37% of the sample is in the top ten clones. Sequenced material: T cells isolated from PBMCs. These receptors were obtained from a human donor in good health.

This clone has just one count. The chain uses TRBV23-1 and TRBJ2-1; 12 nucleotides match TRBD1. TRBV23-1 is an open reading frame, and its role is uncertain. The J segment lost 8 bases and the V segment lost 0 bases, leaving 11 bases of the junction unmatched. The CDR3 sequence is 18 residues long. In DNA, the CDR3 is TGCGCCAGCAGTCAATCGATAAAGCCGGGACAGGGGGCATATGAGCAGTTCTTC. Its translation: CASSQSIKPGQGAYEQFF.

This chain joins TRBV5-4 and TRBJ2-3; D call uncertain. Germline values: CDR1 SGHNT, CDR2 YYREEE (reference sequence). The CDR3 runs to 14 residues. V was trimmed by 3 bases and J by 2 bases, leaving 10 bases between them. In nucleotides, the CDR3 is TGTGCCAGCAGCTCAGACTTCTACACAGATACGCAGTATTTT. It yields the protein CASSSDFYTDTQYF.

The V call is TRBV9, the J call TRBJ1-1; 9 bases are a match to TRBD1. This CDR3 has 13 residues. Germline-derived CDR1 and CDR2 are SGDLS and YYNGEE. V lost 3 bases and J lost 11; bases outside the gene matches: 8. CDR3 loop: CASSEGQGSFAFF. CDR3 bases: TGTGCCAGCAGCGAGGGACAGGGAAGTTTCGCTTTCTTT.

The chain joins TRBV5-1 to TRBJ2-2; D not resolved. The CDR3 runs 12 residues. Germline-derived CDR1 and CDR2 are SGHRS and YFSETQ. Deletions cut 4 bases from V and 8 bases from J, with 9 bases between. The CDR3 DNA reads TGCGCCAGCAGCCTATTGTCAGGGGAGCTGTTTTTT. It yields the protein CASSLLSGELFF. Full variable domain (remainder filled in from reference TRBV5-1 and TRBJ2-2): KAGVTQTPRYLIKTRGQQVTLSCSPISGHRSVSWYQQTPGQGLQFLFEYFSETQRNKGNFPGRFSGRQFSNSRSEMNVSTLELGDSALYLCASSLLSGELFFGEGSRLTVL.

This chain connects TRBV27 to TRBJ2-7; the D is unclear. Per germline, CDR1 MNHEY and CDR2 SMNVEV (reference sequence). This CDR3 is built from 13 residues. Trimming removed 5 bases from V and 2 bases from J, with 10 bases in between. The CDR3 loop reads CASSTTWAYEQYF. The CDR3 nucleotides are TGTGCCAGCAGTACTACTTGGGCCTACGAGCAGTACTTC.

V usage is TRBV7-9 and J usage is TRBJ1-2; 7 bases align to TRBD1. The CDR3 length is 15 residues. Germline assignment: CDR1 SEHNR and CDR2 FQNEAQ (reference sequence). Trimming at V came to 4 bases and at J to 1 base, leaving 6 bases not matched to a gene. The CDR3, as DNA: TGTGCCAGCAGCTCTTGGGACAGTGTTAACTATGGCTACACCTTC. Protein sequence: CASSSWDSVNYGYTF.

The V call is TRBV25-1, the J call TRBJ1-4, with D possibly TRBD1 on 5 matching bases. The germline V gene encodes CDR1 MGHDK and CDR2 SYGVNS. CDR3 length equals 13 residues. V shed 4 bases and J shed 4 bases, with 7 bases lying between them. CDR3: CASSVRDNEKLFF. CDR3 DNA sequence: TGTGCCAGCAGTGTCAGGGATAATGAAAAACTGTTTTTT.

This chain connects TRBV28 to TRBJ2-2; D is uncertain. The CDR3 extends over 15 amino acids. Germline assignment: CDR1 MDHEN and CDR2 SYDVKM. Trimming pared 3 bases from V and 4 bases from J, leaving 12 bases between. CDR3 sequence reads: CASSLTGSGTGELFF. The CDR3 nucleotides read TGTGCCAGCAGTTTGACGGGTTCGGGCACCGGGGAGCTGTTTTTT.

The chain employs TRBV6-1 and TRBJ2-1; 8 nucleotides agree with TRBD2. The V and J ends lost 6 bases and 4 bases, in that order; junction bases with no gene match: 8. CDR3 size: 15 residues. CDR1 is MNHNS, CDR2 SASEGT, per germline. The CDR3 loop is CASSPTSGSYNEQFF. The CDR3 DNA follows: TGTGCCAGCAGCCCTACTAGCGGTTCATACAATGAGCAGTTCTTC.

The chain combines TRBV7-9 with TRBJ2-3; D is unresolved. This CDR3 is built from 13 residues. Germline lookup yields CDR1 SEHNR and CDR2 FQNEAQ (reference sequence). The V end lost 1 base, the J end lost 4 bases, and 6 bases lay between the germline ends. CDR3 DNA: TGTGCCAGCAGCTTAGGGCAGGCAGATACGCAGTATTTT. This sequence encodes CASSLGQADTQYF.

The chain combines TRBV27 with TRBJ2-1, with TRBD1 identical over 8 bases. Germline CDR1 MNHEY, CDR2 SMNVEV (reference sequence). The CDR3 consists of 15 residues. Trimming removed 0 bases from V and 4 bases from J; junction bases left unmatched: 2. The CDR3 region is CASSLSGTGYNEQFF. The CDR3 region has the DNA TGTGCCAGCAGTTTATCCGGGACAGGATACAATGAGCAGTTCTTC.

This chain joins TRBV9 and TRBJ1-1; 10 nucleotides agree with TRBD1. The junction had 4 bases not matched to a gene; V was cut back by 4 bases and J by 1 base. The germline V gene has CDR1 SGDLS and CDR2 YYNGEE. CDR3 length equals 15 residues. The CDR3 coding sequence is TGTGCCAGCAGCTTGACAGGGGGCGGGAACACTGAAGCTTTCTTT. Protein: CASSLTGGGNTEAFF.

The V gene is TRBV16, the J gene TRBJ2-5, with D possibly TRBD1 on 5 matching bases. CDR1 is KGHSY and CDR2 is FQNENV in the germline V gene. The V and J ends lost 2 bases and 5 bases respectively, with 12 bases between them. CDR3 length equals 14 residues. CDR3: CASSQQGFKETQYF. For the CDR3, the DNA is TGTGCCAGCAGCCAACAGGGTTTTAAGGAGACCCAGTACTTC.

The chain joins TRBV6-5 to TRBJ2-2, with TRBD1 identical over 8 bases. The CDR3 runs to 15 residues. Germline-derived CDR1 and CDR2 are MNHEY and SVGAGI. Losses at the gene ends were 4 bases for V and 7 bases for J; bases not matched to a gene: 8. CDR3 sequence: CASSSYGQGGGELFF. As DNA, the CDR3 is TGTGCCAGCAGTTCTTACGGACAGGGCGGCGGGGAGCTGTTTTTT.

The J gene is TRBJ2-7, the V gene TRBV7-2; 11 positions agree with TRBD2. CDR3 length equals 15 residues. Germline V lookup: CDR1 SGHTA, CDR2 FQGNSA. The junction had 6 bases not matched to a gene; V was cut back by 5 bases and J by 3 bases. The CDR3 spells CASSPTLAGVYEQYF. For the CDR3, the DNA is TGTGCCAGCAGCCCTACACTAGCGGGGGTCTACGAGCAGTACTTC.

This rearrangement joins TRBV29-1 to TRBJ2-7; TRBD1 aligns across 8 bases. Germline V gene data show CDR1 as SQVTM and CDR2 as ANQGSEA. This CDR3 has 14 residues. V lost 4 bases to trimming and J lost 3 bases; unmatched junction nucleotides: 8. CDR3 sequence (DNA): TGCAGCGTTGTGGATCCAGGACAGGGCTACGAGCAGTACTTC. Translation: CSVVDPGQGYEQYF.

The chain joins TRBV5-1 to TRBJ2-2, with a tentative D call TRBD2 (6 bases). With 7 bases removed from V and 0 bases from J, the gap between germline ends came to 13 bases. Germline V gene sequence: CDR1 SGHRS, CDR2 YFSETQ. This CDR3 is 15 amino acids long. CDR3 nucleotides: TGCGCCAGCTCAAGAGCGGGTCCGAACACCGGGGAGCTGTTTTTT. Translated, it gives CASSRAGPNTGELFF. Filled out from reference TRBV5-1 and TRBJ2-2, the complete variable domain reads KAGVTQTPRYLIKTRGQQVTLSCSPISGHRSVSWYQQTPGQGLQFLFEYFSETQRNKGNFPGRFSGRQFSNSRSEMNVSTLELGDSALYLCASSRAGPNTGELFFGEGSRLTVL.

This clone was detected once. The CDR3 DNA sequence: TGTGCCAGCAGTTTTCAGGGAAGGGGCGAAGCTTTCTTT. This encodes CASSFQGRGEAFF. This sequence joins TRBV28 and TRBJ1-1, with D perhaps TRBD1 (5 bases). V gave up 3 bases and J gave up 8 bases, with 13 bases separating them. CDR1 is MDHEN, CDR2 SYDVKM, per germline. This CDR3 is 13 amino acids long.

The chain links TRBV11-2 to TRBJ2-7, with a weak D call TRBD1 (6 bases). The germline V and J ends were trimmed by 5 bases and 3 bases, with 20 bases remaining between them. Per the germline V gene, CDR1 is SGHAT and CDR2 is FQNNGV. The CDR3 sequence is 16 residues long. CDR3 amino acids: CASSPEHREINYEQYF. CDR3 sequence (DNA): TGTGCCAGCAGCCCTGAACACAGGGAAATAAACTACGAGCAGTACTTC.

This clone is a singleton in its sample. The chain carries TRBV15 and TRBJ2-7, with 7 bases aligning to TRBD1. The junction had 7 bases not matched to a gene; V was cut back by 6 bases and J by 2 bases. This CDR3 comprises 14 residues. Germline V lookup: CDR1 LNHNV, CDR2 YYDKDF (reference sequence). The CDR3 loop is CATRPDRNPYEQYF. The DNA of the CDR3 is TGTGCCACCAGACCGGACAGGAACCCCTACGAGCAGTACTTC.

V gene TRBV15 combines with J gene TRBJ1-2, with D possibly matching TRBD1 (5 bases). Trimming cost V 5 bases and J 7 bases, with 20 bases left between them. The CDR3 spans 15 residues. Germline V lookup: CDR1 LNHNV, CDR2 YYDKDF (reference sequence). The CDR3 nucleotides are TGTGCCACCAGCCCAAACCCGGGGGGGGATGGTGGCTACACCTTC. It yields the protein CATSPNPGGDGGYTF.

The J gene is TRBJ2-5, the V gene TRBV10-3; 7 bases are a match to TRBD1. The V and J ends lost 4 bases and 3 bases, in that order; junction bases with no gene match: 5. This CDR3 has 14 residues. Germline V gene sequence: CDR1 ENHRY, CDR2 SYGVKD. The CDR3 nucleotides read TGTGCCATCAGTGCAGGGGGTCCGGAAGAGACCCAGTACTTC. Its translation: CAISAGGPEETQYF.

The CDR3 is CASSSRGPGDTEAFF. The CDR3 DNA follows: TGTGCCAGCAGTTCCAGGGGGCCGGGGGACACTGAAGCTTTCTTT. The chain is built from TRBV27 and TRBJ1-1; 8 bases align to TRBD1. The CDR3 totals 15 residues. In germline, CDR1 is MNHEY, CDR2 SMNVEV (reference sequence). Trimming removed 4 bases from V and 3 bases from J; junction bases left unmatched: 7.

The genes are TRBV18 and TRBJ2-7; TRBD1 might be the D (5 bases). The CDR3 has 13 residues. Germline loops: CDR1 KGHSH, CDR2 LQKENI. The V and J ends lost 0 bases and 5 bases respectively, with 8 bases between them. The CDR3 sequence: CASSPPGDHEQYF. CDR3 bases: TGTGCCAGCTCACCACCAGGGGATCACGAGCAGTACTTC.

This sequence joins TRBV30 and TRBJ1-2; D perhaps matches TRBD1 (5 bases). Germline V gene data show CDR1 as GTSNPN and CDR2 as SVGIG (reference sequence). Trimming took off 3 bases at V and 6 bases at J, with 14 bases between the two ends. This CDR3 comprises 13 residues. In nucleotides, the CDR3 is TGTGCCTGGAGAGTTCGCGGGACGGATGGCTACACCTTC. The encoded protein is CAWRVRGTDGYTF. Full variable domain (remainder filled in from reference TRBV30 and TRBJ1-2): SQTIHQWPATLVQPVGSPLSLECTVEGTSNPNLYWYRQAAGRGLQLLFYSVGIGQISSEVPQNLSASRPQDRQFILSSKKLLLSDSGFYLCAWRVRGTDGYTFGSGTRLTVV.

This chain joins TRBV30 and TRBJ2-3; 11 bases map to TRBD2. CDR3 length: 17 residues. V lost 2 bases to trimming and J lost 0 bases; unmatched junction nucleotides: 7. The germline CDR1 and CDR2 sequences are GTSNPN and SVGIG (reference sequence). For the CDR3, the DNA is TGTGCCTGGAGTTTCGGAACTAGCGGGAGCAGCACAGATACGCAGTATTTT. Translated, it gives CAWSFGTSGSSTDTQYF.